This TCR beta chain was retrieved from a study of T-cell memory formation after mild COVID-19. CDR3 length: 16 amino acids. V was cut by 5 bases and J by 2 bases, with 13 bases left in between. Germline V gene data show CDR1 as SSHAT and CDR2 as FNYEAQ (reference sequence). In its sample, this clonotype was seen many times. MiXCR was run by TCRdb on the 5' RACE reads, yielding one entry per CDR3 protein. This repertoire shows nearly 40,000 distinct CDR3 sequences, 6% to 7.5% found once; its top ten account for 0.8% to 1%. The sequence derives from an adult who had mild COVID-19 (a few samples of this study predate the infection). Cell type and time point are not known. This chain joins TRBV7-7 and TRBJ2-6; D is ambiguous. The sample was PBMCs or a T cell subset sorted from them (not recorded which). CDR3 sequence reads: CASSPLTEAGANVLTF. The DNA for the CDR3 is TGTGCCAGCAGCCCATTAACAGAGGCTGGGGCCAACGTCCTGACTTTC.